The clone carrying this TCR beta chain was seen a few times. Its matching antigen is unknown. The data derive from a study of T cell repertoires in cytomegalovirus infection. Study as a whole: Well-studied HLA-B-restricted epitopes and recently identified HLA-C-restricted epitopes of CMV were both used in the study. TCR beta signatures that were public indicated CMV infection and matching HLA type.

TCRdb fed the reads into MiXCR, producing one record per CDR3 protein. The sample yields around 900,000 distinct CDR3 sequences, approximately 30% seen once. General observations from the study: There were HLA-C-restricted CMV-specific TCR beta clonotypes dominating the ex vivo response. Cumulative frequency (of public TCR beta family members) identified carriers of CMV plus the relevant HLA.

Looked up from germline, CDR1 is SEHNR and CDR2 is FQNEAQ (reference sequence). V lost 8 bases and J 0 bases, leaving 9 bases between the germline ends. CDR3 length equals 13 residues. The receptor was isolated from a human donor in good health (CMV status not recorded). Some clones in this sample may be carry-over from other donors' samples. The sequenced sample was cultured CD8+ T cells from PBMCs, obtained from culture after CMV antigen stimulation. The chain couples TRBV7-9 to TRBJ2-3; a possible D gene is TRBD2 (5 bases). In DNA form, the CDR3 reads TGTGCCAGCTTGGGAGAGAGCACAGATACGCAGTATTTT. Translated, it gives CASLGESTDTQYF.